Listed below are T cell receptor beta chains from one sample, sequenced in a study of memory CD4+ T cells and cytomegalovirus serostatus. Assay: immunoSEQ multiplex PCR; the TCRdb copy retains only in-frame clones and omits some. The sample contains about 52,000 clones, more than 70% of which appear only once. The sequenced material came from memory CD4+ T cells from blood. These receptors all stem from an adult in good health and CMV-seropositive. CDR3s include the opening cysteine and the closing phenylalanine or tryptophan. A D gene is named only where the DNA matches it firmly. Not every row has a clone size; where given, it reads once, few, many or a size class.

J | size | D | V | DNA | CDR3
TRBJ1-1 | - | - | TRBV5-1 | TGCGCCAGCAGCTTGGTCGCCATTTCGAACACTGAAGCTTTCTTT | CASSLVAISNTEAFF
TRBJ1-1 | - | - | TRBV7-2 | TGTGCCAGCAGCTTAGGGGGGGGCGACACTGAAGCTTTCTTT | CASSLGGGDTEAFF
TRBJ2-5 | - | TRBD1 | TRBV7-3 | TGTGCCAGCAGCCTAAGGGGGACAGGGATCCAAGAGACCCAGTACTTC | CASSLRGTGIQETQYF
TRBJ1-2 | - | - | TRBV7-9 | TGTGCCAGCAGCCGCGGGGAGGGGCAGTCTTGTACCTTC | CASSRGEGQSCTF
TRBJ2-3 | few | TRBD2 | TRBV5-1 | TGCGCCAGCAGCTTGGCCGTGGCGGGGGGGACCACAGATACGCAGTATTTT | CASSLAVAGGTTDTQYF
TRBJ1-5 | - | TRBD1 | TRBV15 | TGTGCCACCAGCCCGGCCGGGACAGGGCGAAATCAGCCCCAGCATTTT | CATSPAGTGRNQPQHF
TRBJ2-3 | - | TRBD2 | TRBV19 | TGTGCCAGTAGTCCCACGACTAGCGGGATCACAGATACGCAGTATTTT | CASSPTTSGITDTQYF
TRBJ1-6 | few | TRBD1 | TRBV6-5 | TGTGCCAGCAGTCGACAGGGACCCAATTCACCCCTCCACTTT | CASSRQGPNSPLHF
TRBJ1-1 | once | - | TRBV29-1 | TGCAGCGTTGAAGGCCAGGGGCTGAACACTGAAGCTTTCTTT | CSVEGQGLNTEAFF
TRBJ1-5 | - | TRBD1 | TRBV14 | TGTGCCAGCAGCCTAGGGGGCGTCAATCAGCCCCAGCATTTT | CASSLGGVNQPQHF
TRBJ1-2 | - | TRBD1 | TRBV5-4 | TGTGCCAGCAGCTTTAACAGACGACAGGGTAACTATGGCTACACCTTC | CASSFNRRQGNYGYTF
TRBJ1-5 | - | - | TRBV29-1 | TGCAGCGTGGGCAGGGAGGGCAATCAGCCCCAGCATTTT | CSVGREGNQPQHF
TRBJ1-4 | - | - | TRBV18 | TGTGCCAGCTCCGTTACAGGGCAGAATGAAAAACTGTTTTTT | CASSVTGQNEKLFF
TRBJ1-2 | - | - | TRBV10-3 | TGTGCCATCAGTGGCCAAGCTAACTATGGCTACACCTTC | CAISGQANYGYTF
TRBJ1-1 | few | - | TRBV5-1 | TGCGCCAGCAGCCCGATCGGGGGACCTGAAGCTTTCTTT | CASSPIGGPEAFF
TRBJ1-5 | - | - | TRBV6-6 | TGTGCCAGCACCACGACGGTAGCAGGTAGCAATCAGCCCCAGCATTTT | CASTTTVAGSNQPQHF
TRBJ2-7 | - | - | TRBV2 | TGTGCCACCACCATCACGCGGGTTAGCTCCTACGAGCAGTACTTC | CATTITRVSSYEQYF
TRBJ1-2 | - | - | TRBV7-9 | TGTGCCAGCATGCGTATGGGGGCGAGTGGCTACACCTTC | CASMRMGASGYTF
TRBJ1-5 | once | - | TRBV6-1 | TGTGCCAGCAGTGGATTGGAAGACAATCAGCCCCAGCATTTT | CASSGLEDNQPQHF
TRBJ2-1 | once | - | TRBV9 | TGTGCCAGCAGCGTAGGGCAAGGGGGCAATGAGCAGTTCTTC | CASSVGQGGNEQFF
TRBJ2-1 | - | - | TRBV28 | TGTGCCAGCAGGAGTGGAGGGGCGGGATTCGATGAGCAGTTCTTC | CASRSGGAGFDEQFF
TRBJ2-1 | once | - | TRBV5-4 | TGTGCCAGCAGCCCCCGAGCCAGCCACGACAATGAGCAGTTCTTC | CASSPRASHDNEQFF
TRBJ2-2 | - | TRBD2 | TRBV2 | TGTGCCAGCAGAGTAGCGGGACCGGAGCTGTTTTTT | CASRVAGPELFF
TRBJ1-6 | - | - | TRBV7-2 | TGTGCCAGCAGCTCCAATAATTCACCCCTCCACTTT | CASSSNNSPLHF
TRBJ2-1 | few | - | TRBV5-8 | TGTGCCAGCAGCTTCCGGCACGGCTCCTACAATGAGCAGTTCTTC | CASSFRHGSYNEQFF
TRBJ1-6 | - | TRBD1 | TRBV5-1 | TGCGCCAGCAGCTTGGGAGGACAGGGGAACAATTCACCCCTCCACTTT | CASSLGGQGNNSPLHF
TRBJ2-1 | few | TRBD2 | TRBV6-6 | TGTGCCAGCAGTTACTCGGTAGCGGGCAATGAGCAGTTCTTC | CASSYSVAGNEQFF
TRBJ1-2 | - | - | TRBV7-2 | TGTGCCAGCAGCTTACGAGCAGACACTGATGGCTACACCTTC | CASSLRADTDGYTF
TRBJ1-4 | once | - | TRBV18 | TGTGCCAGCTCACCACCGGTAGTAGGTGAAAAACTGTTTTTT | CASSPPVVGEKLFF
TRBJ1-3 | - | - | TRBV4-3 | TGCGCCAGCAGCCTAGGGGGCTCTGGAAACACCATATATTTT | CASSLGGSGNTIYF
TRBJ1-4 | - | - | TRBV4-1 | TGCGCCAGCAGCCAAGAAGGGGGGGCAGGGGATTATAATGAAAAACTGTTTTTT | CASSQEGGAGDYNEKLFF
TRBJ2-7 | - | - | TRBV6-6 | TGTGCCAGCAGCCAGGCAGGAAACGAGCAGTACTTC | CASSQAGNEQYF
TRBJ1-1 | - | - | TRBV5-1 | TGCGCCAGCAGACGTGGCCAAACTGAAGCTTTCTTT | CASRRGQTEAFF
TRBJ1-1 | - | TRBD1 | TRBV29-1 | TGCAGCGCAGGGACAGCGAACACTGAAGCTTTCTTT | CSAGTANTEAFF
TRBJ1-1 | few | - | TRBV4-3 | TGCGCCAGCAGCCAAGACGGGAGGGGCACTGAAGCTTTCTTT | CASSQDGRGTEAFF
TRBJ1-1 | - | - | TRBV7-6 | TGTGCCAGCAGCCCACAGAGGGCGTTCTCTGAAGCTTTCTTT | CASSPQRAFSEAFF
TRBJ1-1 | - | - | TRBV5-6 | TGTGCCAGCAGCTTGGTTCCGGGAAAGAACACTGAAGCTTTCTTT | CASSLVPGKNTEAFF
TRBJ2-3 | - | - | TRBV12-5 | TGTGCTAGTGGTTTGGTAGGTTGGACAGATACGCAGTATTTT | CASGLVGWTDTQYF
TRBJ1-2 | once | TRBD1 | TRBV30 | TGTGCCTGGAGCCCCACAGGGGTAGGGGGTGGCTACACCTTC | CAWSPTGVGGGYTF
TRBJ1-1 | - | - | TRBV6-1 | TGTGCCAGCAGTGAAGAGGGCCGGCAAGCTTTCTTT | CASSEEGRQAFF
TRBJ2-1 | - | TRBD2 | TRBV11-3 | TGTGCCAGCAGCTTAGGAGCGGGGGGGCTCGATGAGCAGTTCTTC | CASSLGAGGLDEQFF
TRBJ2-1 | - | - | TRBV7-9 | TGTGCCAGCAGCTTGGGTGACTGGACGGGTGAGCAGTTCTTC | CASSLGDWTGEQFF
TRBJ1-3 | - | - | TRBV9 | TGTGCCAGCAGCGGCCGGACAGCTGGAAACACCATATATTTT | CASSGRTAGNTIYF
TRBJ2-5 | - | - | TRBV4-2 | TGTGCCAGCAGCCAAGAAAACGGGGGGCCTCAAGAGACCCAGTACTTC | CASSQENGGPQETQYF
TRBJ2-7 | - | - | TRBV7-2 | TGTGCCAGCAGCTTAGATCCCCCTGCCACCTACGAGCAGTACTTC | CASSLDPPATYEQYF
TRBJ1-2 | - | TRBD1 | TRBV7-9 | TGTGCCAGCAGCTTAGAACTGGGCAGGGGGTACTATGGCTACACCTTC | CASSLELGRGYYGYTF
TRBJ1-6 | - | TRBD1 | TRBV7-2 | TGTGCCAGCAGCTTAGGACAAACAGGGGGCCCCTATAATTCACCCCTCCACTTT | CASSLGQTGGPYNSPLHF
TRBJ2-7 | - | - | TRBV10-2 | TGCGCCAGCCAGACGGGATCCACCTACGAGCAGTACTTC | CASQTGSTYEQYF
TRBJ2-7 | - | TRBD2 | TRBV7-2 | TGTGCCAGCAGCTTAAGCGGGGACTCCTACGAGCAGTACTTC | CASSLSGDSYEQYF
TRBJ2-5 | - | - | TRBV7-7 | TGTGCTAGCAGCTTCGGGCGGGATGGGACCCAGTACTTC | CASSFGRDGTQYF
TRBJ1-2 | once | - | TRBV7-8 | TGTGCCAGCAGCCTCCTCGGAAACTATGGCTACACCTTC | CASSLLGNYGYTF